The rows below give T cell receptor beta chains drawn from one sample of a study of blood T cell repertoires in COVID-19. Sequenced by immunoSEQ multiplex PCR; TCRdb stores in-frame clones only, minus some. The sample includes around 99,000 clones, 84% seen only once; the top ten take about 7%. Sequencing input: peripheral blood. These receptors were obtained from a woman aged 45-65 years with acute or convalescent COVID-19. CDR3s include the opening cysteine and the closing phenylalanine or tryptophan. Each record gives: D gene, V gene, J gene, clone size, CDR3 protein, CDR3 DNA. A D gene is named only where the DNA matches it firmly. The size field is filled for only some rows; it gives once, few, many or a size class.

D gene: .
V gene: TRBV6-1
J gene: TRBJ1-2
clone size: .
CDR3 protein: CASSESSYGYTF
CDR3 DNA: TGTGCCAGCAGTGAATCTAGCTATGGCTACACCTTC

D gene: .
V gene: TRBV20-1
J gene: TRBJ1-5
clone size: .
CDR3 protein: CSASISGYSNQPQHF
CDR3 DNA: TGCAGTGCTAGTATTTCAGGATATTCGAATCAGCCCCAGCATTTT

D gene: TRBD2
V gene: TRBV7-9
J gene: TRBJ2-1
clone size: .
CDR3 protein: CASSSGTSGGREQFF
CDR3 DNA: TGTGCCAGCAGCTCCGGGACTAGCGGGGGACGGGAGCAGTTCTTC

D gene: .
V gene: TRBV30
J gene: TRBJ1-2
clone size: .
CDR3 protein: CAWSLRGGLSYTF
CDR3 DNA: TGTGCCTGGAGTCTAAGGGGGGGTTTGAGCTACACCTTC

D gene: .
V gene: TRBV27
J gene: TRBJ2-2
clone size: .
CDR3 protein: CASAAGIRTGELFF
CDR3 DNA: TGTGCCAGCGCCGCGGGAATAAGGACCGGGGAGCTGTTTTTT

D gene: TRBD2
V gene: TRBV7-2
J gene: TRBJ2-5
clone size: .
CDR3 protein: CASSFSLGGGRETQYF
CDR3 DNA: TGTGCCAGCAGCTTTTCGCTCGGGGGGGGCCGCGAGACCCAGTACTTC

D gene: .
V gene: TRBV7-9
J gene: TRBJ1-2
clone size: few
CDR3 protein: CASSPPGPPGEYGYTF
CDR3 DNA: TGTGCCAGCAGCCCGCCGGGCCCCCCTGGGGAGTATGGCTACACCTTC

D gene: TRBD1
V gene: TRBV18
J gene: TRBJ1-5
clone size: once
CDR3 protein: CASSPTGWGQPQHF
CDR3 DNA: TGTGCCAGCTCACCGACAGGGTGGGGTCAGCCCCAGCATTTT

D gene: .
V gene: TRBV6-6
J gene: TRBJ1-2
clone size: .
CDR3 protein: CASRSWGGYGYTF
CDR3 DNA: TGTGCCAGCAGAAGCTGGGGAGGGTATGGCTACACCTTC

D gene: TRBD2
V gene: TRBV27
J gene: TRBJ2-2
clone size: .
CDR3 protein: CASSFGMVGTSIGGELFF
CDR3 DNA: TGTGCCAGCAGTTTTGGGATGGTCGGGACTAGTATCGGCGGGGAGCTGTTTTTT

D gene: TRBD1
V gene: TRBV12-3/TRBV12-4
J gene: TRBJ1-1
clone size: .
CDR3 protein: CASSSRQGARAFF
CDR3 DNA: TGTGCCAGCAGTTCCCGACAGGGGGCGAGAGCTTTCTTT

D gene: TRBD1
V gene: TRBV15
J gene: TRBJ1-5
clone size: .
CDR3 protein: CATSRDVGQGNQPQHF
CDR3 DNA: TGTGCCACCAGCAGAGACGTCGGACAGGGAAATCAGCCCCAGCATTTT

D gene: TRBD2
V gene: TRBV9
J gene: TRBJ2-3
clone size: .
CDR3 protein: CASSAPSGGGSVKDTQYF
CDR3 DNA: TGTGCCAGCAGCGCTCCTAGCGGGGGGGGTAGCGTTAAAGATACGCAGTATTTT

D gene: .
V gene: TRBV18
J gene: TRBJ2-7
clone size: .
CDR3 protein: CASSPRNKLTYSSYEQYF
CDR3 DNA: TGTGCCAGCTCACCACGGAACAAACTCACATACAGCTCCTACGAGCAGTACTTC

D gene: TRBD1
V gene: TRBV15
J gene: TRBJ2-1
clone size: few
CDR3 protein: CATSREGGQGANEQFF
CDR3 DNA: TGTGCCACCAGCCGAGAAGGCGGACAGGGGGCGAATGAGCAGTTCTTC

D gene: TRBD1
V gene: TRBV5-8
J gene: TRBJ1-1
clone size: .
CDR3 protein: CASSLTGGRDTEAFF
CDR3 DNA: TGTGCCAGCAGCTTGACAGGGGGTAGGGACACTGAAGCTTTCTTT

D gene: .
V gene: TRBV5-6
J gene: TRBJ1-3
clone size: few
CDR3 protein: CASSLPGQLENTIYF
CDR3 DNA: TGTGCCAGCAGCTTGCCCGGACAGCTCGAAAACACCATATATTTT

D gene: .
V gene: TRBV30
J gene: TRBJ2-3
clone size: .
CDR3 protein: CAWSEGHGDTQYF
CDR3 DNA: TGTGCCTGGAGTGAGGGACATGGCGATACGCAGTATTTT

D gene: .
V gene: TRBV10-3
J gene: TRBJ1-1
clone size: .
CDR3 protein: CAISEGGELNTEAFF
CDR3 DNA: TGTGCCATCAGTGAGGGCGGGGAATTGAACACTGAAGCTTTCTTT

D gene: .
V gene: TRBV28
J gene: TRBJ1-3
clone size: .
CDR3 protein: CASTSGAYGGNTIYF
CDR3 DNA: TGTGCCAGCACCTCTGGGGCCTACGGTGGAAACACCATATATTTT

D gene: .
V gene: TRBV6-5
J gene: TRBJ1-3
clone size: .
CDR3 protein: CASQGPTSGNTIYF
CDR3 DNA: TGTGCCAGCCAGGGGCCCACCTCTGGAAACACCATATATTTT

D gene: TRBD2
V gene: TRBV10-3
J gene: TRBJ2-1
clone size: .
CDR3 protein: CAISPSGASSYNEQFF
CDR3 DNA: TGTGCCATCAGTCCTAGCGGGGCGAGCTCCTACAATGAGCAGTTCTTC

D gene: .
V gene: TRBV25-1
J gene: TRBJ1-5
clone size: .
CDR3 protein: CASSESRSNQPQHF
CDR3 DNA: TGTGCCAGCAGTGAATCCAGGAGCAATCAGCCCCAGCATTTT

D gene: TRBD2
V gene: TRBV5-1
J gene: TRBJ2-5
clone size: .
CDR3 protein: CASSLGTSGGAETQYF
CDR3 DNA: TGCGCCAGCAGCTTAGGGACTAGCGGGGGGGCAGAGACCCAGTACTTC

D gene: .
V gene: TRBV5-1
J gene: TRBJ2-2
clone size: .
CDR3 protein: CASSLVAGSTTGELFF
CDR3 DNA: TGCGCCAGCAGCTTGGTGGCAGGGTCAACCACCGGGGAGCTGTTTTTT